The next 26 T cell receptor beta chains were all read from a single sample in a study of cytomegalovirus exposure and HLA in healthy donors. 13 Jbeta primers and 60 Vbeta primers were used for the PCR. Sequenced by immunoSEQ multiplex PCR; TCRdb stores in-frame clones only, minus some. The repertoire holds roughly 190,000 clones, with roughly four fifths as singletons. The material sequenced was PBMCs. Every receptor here comes from a woman younger than 30 in good health and CMV-seronegative.

The chain has TRBV27 and TRBJ2-1; 10 nucleotides align to TRBD2. The CDR3 is made up of 16 amino acids. Losses at the gene ends were 5 bases for V and 3 bases for J; bases not matched to a gene: 7. Germline V gene data show CDR1 as MNHEY and CDR2 as SMNVEV (reference sequence). For the CDR3, the DNA is TGTGCCAGCAGTGCTCAGCGGGAGGGGATCTACAATGAGCAGTTCTTC. Translating gives CASSAQREGIYNEQFF.

A note on this clone: The junction differs from germline at one of its ends, possibly a read error. The J gene is TRBJ1-1, the V gene TRBV7-7; TRBD1 agrees at 7 bases. This CDR3 region has 13 residues. Germline CDR1 reads SSHAT; CDR2 reads FNYEAQ (reference sequence). For the CDR3, the DNA is TGTGCTAGCAGCCGGGACAGGAACACTGAAGCTTTCTTT. Amino acid sequence: CASSRDRNTEAFF.

The chain has TRBV27 and TRBJ2-7, with D perhaps TRBD1 (7 bases). From germline, CDR1 is MNHEY and CDR2 SMNVEV (reference sequence). The V and J ends lost 4 bases and 0 bases respectively, with 25 bases between them. This CDR3 comprises 19 residues. CDR3 in amino acids: CASSSTRGGTADSSYEQYF. Here the CDR3 DNA reads TGTGCCAGCAGTTCCACCCGTGGGGGGACAGCCGACAGCTCCTACGAGCAGTACTTC.

About this clone: This same CDR3 is encoded by further DNA sequences in the sample. The chain uses TRBV7-9 and TRBJ2-2; 7 positions match TRBD2. J was trimmed by 2 bases and V by 5 bases; bases with no gene match: 5. CDR1 and CDR2 from the germline V gene are SEHNR and FQNEAQ (reference sequence). The CDR3 sequence is 15 residues long. The CDR3 loop reads CASSPSGSNTGELFF. The CDR3 DNA reads TGTGCCAGCAGCCCTAGCGGAAGTAACACCGGGGAGCTGTTTTTT.

The genes are TRBV4-1 and TRBJ2-1, with 14 bases that match TRBD2. CDR3 length: 17 amino acids. The germline gives CDR1 MGHRA, CDR2 YSYEKL. J gave up 8 bases and V 0 bases, and 6 bases lay outside the gene matches. In nucleotides, the CDR3 is TGCGCCAGCAGCCAAGAACCGGGACTAGCGGGAGCGGATGAGCAGTTCTTC. Its translation is CASSQEPGLAGADEQFF.

This clone was counted a single time. V gene TRBV13 combines with J gene TRBJ2-5; D is undetermined. The CDR3 consists of 13 residues. Between the trimmed V and J ends, which lost 2 bases and 2 bases, there was a span of 6 bases. Germline V lookup: CDR1 PRHDT, CDR2 FYEKMQ (reference sequence). The DNA for the CDR3 is TGTGCCAGCAGCTTATCAGATCAAGAGACCCAGTACTTC. Residues: CASSLSDQETQYF.

This clone has just one count. The genes are TRBV28 and TRBJ2-1; 11 bases agree with TRBD2. Germline V gene lookup returns CDR1 MDHEN and CDR2 SYDVKM. CDR3 length: 19 residues. V lost 7 bases to trimming and J lost 4 bases; unmatched junction nucleotides: 18. The CDR3 here is CASTRFPGRASGRYNEQFF. CDR3 bases: TGTGCCAGCACAAGATTTCCCGGGCGGGCTAGCGGGAGGTACAATGAGCAGTTCTTC.

The J gene is TRBJ2-5, the V gene TRBV7-9; 7 nucleotides line up with TRBD2. The V segment lost 7 bases and the J segment 4 bases; nucleotides outside the gene matches: 12. There are 15 residues in the CDR3. CDR1 is SEHNR, CDR2 FQNEAQ, per germline (reference sequence). CDR3 in amino acids: CASTPSGVVGETQYF. The CDR3, as DNA: TGTGCCAGCACCCCTAGCGGAGTGGTTGGAGAGACCCAGTACTTC.

V gene TRBV7-9 combines with J gene TRBJ2-3, with TRBD2 matching 8 bases. Germline CDR1 SEHNR, CDR2 FQNEAQ (reference sequence). The trim removed 1 base at V and 1 base at J, leaving 1 base unmatched. The CDR3 sequence is 15 residues long. CDR3 bases: TGTGCCAGCAGCTTAGGACTAGCGCGCACAGATACGCAGTATTTT. The encoded protein is CASSLGLARTDTQYF.

The CDR3 nucleotides are TGTGCCAGCAGTGCCAGGGGGAACACTGAAGCTTTCTTT. Translating it yields CASSARGNTEAFF. The gene calls are TRBV6-5 and TRBJ1-1; D is possibly TRBD1 (6 bases). Germline V gene lookup returns CDR1 MNHEY and CDR2 SVGAGI. The V gene lost 5 bases and the J gene lost 1 base, with 8 bases spanning the gap. The CDR3 extends over 13 amino acids.

The V and J genes are TRBV5-1 and TRBJ1-1; 10 positions match TRBD1. Germline V gene lookup returns CDR1 SGHRS and CDR2 YFSETQ. This CDR3 has 15 residues. The trim removed 5 bases at V and 4 bases at J, leaving 8 bases unmatched. The CDR3 sequence: CASRRQGALGTEAFF. CDR3 DNA: TGCGCCAGCAGGAGACAGGGGGCATTGGGCACTGAAGCTTTCTTT. The whole variable domain, filled in from reference TRBV5-1 and TRBJ1-1, reads KAGVTQTPRYLIKTRGQQVTLSCSPISGHRSVSWYQQTPGQGLQFLFEYFSETQRNKGNFPGRFSGRQFSNSRSEMNVSTLELGDSALYLCASRRQGALGTEAFFGQGTRLTVV.

V and J are TRBV21-1 and TRBJ2-7; no DNA check was done on the table's D call, TRBD2. TRBV21-1 is labeled a pseudogene. The CDR3 has 16 residues. In nucleotides, the CDR3 is TGTGCCAGCAGGCAACTATCTAGCGGGAGCTCCTACGAGCAGTACGTC. The encoded protein is CASRQLSSGSSYEQYV.

Regarding this clone: At one of its ends the junction is not consistent with the germline gene, which may arise from a read error. This chain uses TRBV7-7 with TRBJ2-5; the D is unclear. Germline CDR1 SSHAT, CDR2 FNYEAQ (reference sequence). This CDR3 spans 13 amino acids. CDR3 coding DNA: TGTGCTAGCAGCTTGACCCCCAGGGAGACCCAGTACTTC. This sequence encodes CASSLTPRETQYF.

Worth noting for this clone: Other DNA sequences in the same sample also yield this CDR3. Here the CDR3 DNA reads TGTGCCAGCAGCTTGACAGGGAGCAATCAGCCCCAGCATTTT. Amino acid sequence: CASSLTGSNQPQHF. This chain connects TRBV7-2 to TRBJ1-5; 7 bases are a match to TRBD1. The germline V gene has CDR1 SGHTA and CDR2 FQGNSA. V dropped 3 bases and J dropped 1; count of bases not matched to a gene: 0. The CDR3 sequence is 14 residues long.

This clone was recorded once. The gene calls are TRBV6-1 and TRBJ1-6; D is perhaps TRBD1 (5 bases). With 8 bases removed from V and 5 bases from J, the gap between germline ends came to 10 bases. CDR3 length equals 13 residues. The germline V gene encodes CDR1 MNHNS and CDR2 SASEGT. Here the CDR3 reads CASHETDNSPLHF. The CDR3 DNA sequence: TGTGCCAGCCATGAGACAGATAATTCACCCCTCCACTTT.

This clone was seen only a few times. V and J are TRBV2 and TRBJ2-7; D is possibly TRBD2 (6 bases). This CDR3 is built from 14 residues. V was clipped by 2 bases and J by 6 bases, with 14 bases between them. CDR1 SNHLY and CDR2 FYNNEI come from the germline V gene. As DNA, the CDR3 is TGTGCCAGCAGTGAATCGGGAGTGCCCCTCGAGCAGTACGTC. It yields the protein CASSESGVPLEQYV.

The chain employs TRBV18 and TRBJ2-1, with TRBD1 matching over 9 bases. There are 16 residues in the CDR3. V trimming: 5 bases; J trimming: 4 bases; junction bases outside the gene matches: 9. Germline-derived CDR1 and CDR2 are KGHSH and LQKENI. The CDR3 loop reads CASSRRGTGMYNEQFF. The CDR3 bases are TGTGCCAGCTCAAGACGGGGGACAGGGATGTACAATGAGCAGTTCTTC.

As for this clone: The sample contains more than one DNA sequence encoding this CDR3. V is TRBV27 and J is TRBJ1-5; a weak D match, TRBD1 (5 bases). V was cut by 0 bases and J by 6 bases, with 9 bases left in between. The germline CDR1 and CDR2 sequences are MNHEY and SMNVEV (reference sequence). This CDR3 has 14 amino acids. CDR3 DNA: TGTGCCAGCAGTTTATCAGGGGTGGGTCAGCCCCAGCATTTT. Translating it yields CASSLSGVGQPQHF.

The V gene is TRBV30, the J gene TRBJ2-1; tentative D call: TRBD2 (5 bases). Per germline, CDR1 GTSNPN and CDR2 SVGIG (reference sequence). The CDR3 sequence is 16 residues long. Trimming took off 0 bases at V and 6 bases at J, with 18 bases between the two ends. CDR3 protein: CAWSVGVGEFANEQFF. CDR3 nucleotides: TGTGCCTGGAGTGTAGGTGTCGGGGAGTTTGCCAATGAGCAGTTCTTC.

The rearrangement uses TRBV10-2 and TRBJ2-3; TRBD2 agrees at 7 bases. V was clipped by 4 bases and J by 3 bases; unmatched bases: 7. Germline lookup yields CDR1 WSHSY and CDR2 SAAADI. The CDR3 runs 15 residues. The CDR3 nucleotides are TGCGCCAGCAGTGTAAACACGGGAGGTACAGATACGCAGTATTTT. Translation gives CASSVNTGGTDTQYF.

CDR3 protein: CASTLAGGHNEQFF. The CDR3, as DNA: TGTGCCAGCACACTAGCGGGAGGGCACAATGAGCAGTTCTTC. The gene calls are TRBV7-2 and TRBJ2-1, with TRBD2 matching over 13 bases. V trimming: 7 bases; J trimming: 5 bases; junction bases outside the gene matches: 2. Germline CDR1 reads SGHTA; CDR2 reads FQGNSA. The CDR3 has 14 residues.

The chain recombines TRBV30 with TRBJ2-2; D is unclear. The germline CDR1 and CDR2 sequences are GTSNPN and SVGIG (reference sequence). The CDR3 is 15 residues long. Between the trimmed V and J ends, which lost 0 bases and 3 bases, there was a span of 11 bases. The CDR3 nucleotides are TGTGCCTGGAGTGTACTGTATCCGGACACCGGGGAGCTGTTTTTT. Translating gives CAWSVLYPDTGELFF.

V usage is TRBV9 and J usage is TRBJ2-3; D gene uncertain. Germline V gene sequence: CDR1 SGDLS, CDR2 YYNGEE. V gave up 0 bases and J gave up 3 bases, with 11 bases separating them. There are 15 residues in the CDR3. The CDR3 DNA reads TGTGCCAGCAGCGTAGACAGCCACCAAACAGATACGCAGTATTTT. It codes for CASSVDSHQTDTQYF. Combining the CDR3 with reference TRBV9 and TRBJ2-3 gives the whole variable domain DSGVTQTPKHLITATGQRVTLRCSPRSGDLSVYWYQQSLDQGLQFLIQYYNGEERAKGNILERFSAQQFPDLHSELNLSSLELGDSALYFCASSVDSHQTDTQYFGPGTRLTVL.

The chain has TRBV7-8 and TRBJ2-7; no clear D gene. This CDR3 spans 13 amino acids. Germline CDR1 is SGHVS and CDR2 is FQNEAQ. V was trimmed by 0 bases and J by 3 bases, leaving 6 bases between them. The CDR3 bases are TGTGCCAGCAGCTTAGCCAGTGTCTACGAGCAGTACTTC. As protein: CASSLASVYEQYF.

Regarding this clone: An end of the junction does not agree with germline; a read error may underlie this. V usage is TRBV7-9 and J usage is TRBJ1-5; a possible D gene is TRBD1 (5 bases). The CDR3 sequence is 15 residues long. The germline V gene has CDR1 SEHNR and CDR2 FQNEAQ (reference sequence). Here the CDR3 DNA reads TGTTCCAGCAGCTTAGGGGCCGGTGCCAATCAGCCCCAGCATTTT. Translation: CSSSLGAGANQPQHF.

The rearrangement links TRBV10-3 to TRBJ1-2, with 7 bases lining up with TRBD1. The CDR3 extends over 14 amino acids. V shed 5 bases and J 2 bases; nucleotides not matched to a gene: 5. Germline lookup yields CDR1 ENHRY and CDR2 SYGVKD. This CDR3 is CAISPGQQNYGYTF. CDR3 DNA sequence: TGTGCCATCAGTCCGGGACAGCAAAACTATGGCTACACCTTC.